The source of this TCR beta chain is a study of Graves' ophthalmopathy and Graves' hyperthyroidism. Germline V gene sequence: CDR1 MDHEN, CDR2 SYDVKM. The V segment lost 6 bases and the J segment 5 bases; nucleotides outside the gene matches: 10. The CDR3 totals 15 residues. Researchers took RNA transcripts and amplified TCR beta CDR3 regions from them. The workflow started with a first-round RT-PCR run with HTBI primers and then moved on to a second-round multiplex PCR. TCRdb called the multiplex PCR reads again in MiXCR, with one record for every CDR3 protein. The sample contains 150,000 or so distinct CDR3 sequences, roughly 37% of which appear only once.

This chain connects TRBV28 to TRBJ2-5; TRBD2 matches 9 bases. This TCR derives from a woman aged 40 to 55 with Graves' ophthalmopathy. Sequencing used peripheral blood. The CDR3 DNA is TGTGCCAGCAGCCCGGCTAGCGGGATTCATGAGACCCAGTACTTC. Translating it yields CASSPASGIHETQYF.